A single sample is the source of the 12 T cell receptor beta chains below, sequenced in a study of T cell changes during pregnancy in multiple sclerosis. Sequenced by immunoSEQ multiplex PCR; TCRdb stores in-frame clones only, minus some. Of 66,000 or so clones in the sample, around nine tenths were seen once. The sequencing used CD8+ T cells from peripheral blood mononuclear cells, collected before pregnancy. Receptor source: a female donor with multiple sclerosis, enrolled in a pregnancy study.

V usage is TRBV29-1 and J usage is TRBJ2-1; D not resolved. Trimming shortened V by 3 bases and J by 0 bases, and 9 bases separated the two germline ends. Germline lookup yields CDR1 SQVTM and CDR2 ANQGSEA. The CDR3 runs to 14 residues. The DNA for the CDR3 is TGCAGCGTTGATGACATCGGCTCCTACAATGAGCAGTTCTTC. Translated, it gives CSVDDIGSYNEQFF.

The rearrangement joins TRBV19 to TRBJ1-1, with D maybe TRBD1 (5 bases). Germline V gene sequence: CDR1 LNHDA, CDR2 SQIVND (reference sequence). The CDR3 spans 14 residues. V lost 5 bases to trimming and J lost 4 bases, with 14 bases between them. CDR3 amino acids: CASSPGTAFTEAFF. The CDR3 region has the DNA TGTGCCAGTAGTCCGGGGACTGCATTCACTGAAGCTTTCTTT.

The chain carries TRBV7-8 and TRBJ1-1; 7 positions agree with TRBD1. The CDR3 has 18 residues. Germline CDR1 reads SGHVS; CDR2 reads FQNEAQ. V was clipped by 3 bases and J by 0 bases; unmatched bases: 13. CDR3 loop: CASSFGAGEGGMNTEAFF. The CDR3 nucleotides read TGTGCCAGCAGCTTTGGTGCTGGGGAAGGGGGCATGAACACTGAAGCTTTCTTT. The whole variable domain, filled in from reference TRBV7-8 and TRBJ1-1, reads GAGVSQSPRYKVAKRGQDVALRCDPISGHVSLFWYQQALGQGPEFLTYFQNEAQLDKSGLPSDRFFAERPEGSVSTLKIQRTQQEDSAVYLCASSFGAGEGGMNTEAFFGQGTRLTVV.

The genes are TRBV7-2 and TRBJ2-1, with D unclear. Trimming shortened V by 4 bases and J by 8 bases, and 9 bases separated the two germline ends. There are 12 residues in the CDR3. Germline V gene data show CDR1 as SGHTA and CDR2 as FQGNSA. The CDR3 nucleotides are TGTGCCAGCAGCTCGTGGGCCCATGAGCAGTTCTTC. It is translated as CASSSWAHEQFF.

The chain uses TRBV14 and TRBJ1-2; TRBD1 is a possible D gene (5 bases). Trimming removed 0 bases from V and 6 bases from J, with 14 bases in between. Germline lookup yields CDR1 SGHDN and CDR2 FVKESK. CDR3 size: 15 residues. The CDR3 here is CASSQDQAGWDGYTF. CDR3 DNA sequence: TGTGCCAGCAGCCAAGATCAGGCAGGGTGGGATGGCTACACCTTC. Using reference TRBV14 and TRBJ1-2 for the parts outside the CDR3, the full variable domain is EAGVTQFPSHSVIEKGQTVTLRCDPISGHDNLYWYRRVMGKEIKFLLHFVKESKQDESGMPNNRFLAERTGGTYSTLKVQPAELEDSGVYFCASSQDQAGWDGYTFGSGTRLTVV.

This chain's CDR3 is CASSQDRGKSPYEQYF. CDR3 bases: TGCGCCAGCAGCCAAGATAGAGGGAAATCCCCCTACGAGCAGTACTTC. The V gene is TRBV4-1, the J gene TRBJ2-7; TRBD2 is a possible D gene (5 bases). Germline V gives CDR1 MGHRA, CDR2 YSYEKL. V dropped 0 bases and J dropped 2 bases, with 14 bases sitting between them. This CDR3 has 16 amino acids.

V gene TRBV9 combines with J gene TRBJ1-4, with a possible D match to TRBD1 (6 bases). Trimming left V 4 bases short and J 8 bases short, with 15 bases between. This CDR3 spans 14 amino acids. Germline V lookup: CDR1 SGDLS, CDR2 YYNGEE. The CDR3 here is CASSPAGAREKLFF. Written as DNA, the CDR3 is TGTGCCAGCAGCCCTGCAGGGGCGAGAGAAAAACTGTTTTTT.

CDR3 nucleotide sequence: TGTGCCAGCAGCTTGGGGCCCGGGGGCAATCAGCCCCAGCATTTT. This codes for CASSLGPGGNQPQHF. The rearrangement links TRBV5-6 to TRBJ1-5; D gene ambiguous. The V and J ends lost 0 bases and 2 bases respectively, with 9 bases between them. CDR1 and CDR2 from the germline V gene are SGHDT and YYEEEE. CDR3 length equals 15 residues.

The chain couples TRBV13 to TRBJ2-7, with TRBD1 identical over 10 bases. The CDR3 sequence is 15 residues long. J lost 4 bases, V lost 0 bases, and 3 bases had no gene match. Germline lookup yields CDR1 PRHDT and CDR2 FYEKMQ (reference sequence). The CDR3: CASSLGRQGAYEQYF. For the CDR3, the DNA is TGTGCCAGCAGCTTAGGTAGACAGGGGGCTTACGAGCAGTACTTC.

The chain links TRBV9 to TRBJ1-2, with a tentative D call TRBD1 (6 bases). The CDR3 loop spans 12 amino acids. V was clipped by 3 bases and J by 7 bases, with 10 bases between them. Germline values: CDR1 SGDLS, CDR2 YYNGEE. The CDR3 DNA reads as TGTGCCAGCAGCGGGACAGTCGGTGGCTACACCTTC. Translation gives CASSGTVGGYTF.

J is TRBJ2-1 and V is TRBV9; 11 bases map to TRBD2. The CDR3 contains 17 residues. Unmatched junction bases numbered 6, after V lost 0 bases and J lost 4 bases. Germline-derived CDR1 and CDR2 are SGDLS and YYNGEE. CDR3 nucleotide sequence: TGTGCCAGCAGCGTAGGTGGTAGCGGGGGGGCATACAATGAGCAGTTCTTC. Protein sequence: CASSVGGSGGAYNEQFF.

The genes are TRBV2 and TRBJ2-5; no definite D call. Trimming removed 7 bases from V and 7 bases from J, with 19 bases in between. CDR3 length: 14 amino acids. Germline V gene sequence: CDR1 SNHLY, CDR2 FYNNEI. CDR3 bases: TGTGCCAGCATCAACCCCACAGACCCCAGGACCCAGTACTTC. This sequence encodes CASINPTDPRTQYF.